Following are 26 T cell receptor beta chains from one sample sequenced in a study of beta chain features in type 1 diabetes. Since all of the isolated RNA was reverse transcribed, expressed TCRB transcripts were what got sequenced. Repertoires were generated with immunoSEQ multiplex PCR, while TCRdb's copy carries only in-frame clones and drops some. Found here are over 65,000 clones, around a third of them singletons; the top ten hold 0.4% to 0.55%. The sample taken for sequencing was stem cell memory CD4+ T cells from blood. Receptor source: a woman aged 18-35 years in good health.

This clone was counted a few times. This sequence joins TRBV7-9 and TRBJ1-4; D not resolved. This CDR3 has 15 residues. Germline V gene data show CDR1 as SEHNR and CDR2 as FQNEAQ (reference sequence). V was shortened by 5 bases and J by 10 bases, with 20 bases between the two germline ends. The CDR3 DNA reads TGTGCCAGCAGCCCAGGCACCTCACCTGCTCTAAAACTGTTTTTT. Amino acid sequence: CASSPGTSPALKLFF.

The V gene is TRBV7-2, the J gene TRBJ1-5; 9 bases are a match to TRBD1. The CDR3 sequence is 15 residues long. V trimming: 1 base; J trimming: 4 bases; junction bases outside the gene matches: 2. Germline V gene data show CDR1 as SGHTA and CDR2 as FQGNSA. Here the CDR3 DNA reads TGTGCCAGCAGCTTAGTGGGACAGGGAAATCAGCCCCAGCATTTT. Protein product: CASSLVGQGNQPQHF.

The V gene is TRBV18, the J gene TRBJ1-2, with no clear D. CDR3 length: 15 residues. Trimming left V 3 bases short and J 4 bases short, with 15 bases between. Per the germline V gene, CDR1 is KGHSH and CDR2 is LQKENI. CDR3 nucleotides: TGTGCCAGCTCACCTCCCTCGACGGGATCCTATGGCTACACCTTC. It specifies CASSPPSTGSYGYTF.

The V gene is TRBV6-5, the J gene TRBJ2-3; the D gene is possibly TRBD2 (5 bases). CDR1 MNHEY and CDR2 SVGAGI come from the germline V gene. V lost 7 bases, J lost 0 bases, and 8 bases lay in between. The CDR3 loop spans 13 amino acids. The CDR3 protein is CASKSGSTDTQYF. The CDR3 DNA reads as TGTGCCAGCAAAAGCGGCAGCACAGATACGCAGTATTTT.

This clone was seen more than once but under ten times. For the CDR3, the DNA is TGTGCCAGCAGGCCCGATCAGGGACAGGGCCCATGGGAGCAGTACTTC. Translation: CASRPDQGQGPWEQYF. The rearrangement joins TRBV4-2 to TRBJ2-7, with TRBD1 matching over 9 bases. V shed 6 bases and J 7 bases; nucleotides not matched to a gene: 16. The germline gives CDR1 LGHNA, CDR2 YNFKEQ. This CDR3 contains 16 residues.

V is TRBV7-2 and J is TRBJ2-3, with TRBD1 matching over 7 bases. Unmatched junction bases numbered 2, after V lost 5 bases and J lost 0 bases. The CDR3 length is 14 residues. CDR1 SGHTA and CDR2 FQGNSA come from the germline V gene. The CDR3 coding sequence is TGTGCCAGCAGCCGGACAGGCAGCACAGATACGCAGTATTTT. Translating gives CASSRTGSTDTQYF.

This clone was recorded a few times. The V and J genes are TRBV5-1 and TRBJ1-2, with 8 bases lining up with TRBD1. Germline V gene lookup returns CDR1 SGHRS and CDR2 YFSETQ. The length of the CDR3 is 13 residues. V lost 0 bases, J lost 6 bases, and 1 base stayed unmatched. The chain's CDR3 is CASSLGTGNGYTF. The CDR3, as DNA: TGCGCCAGCAGCTTGGGGACAGGGAATGGCTACACCTTC.

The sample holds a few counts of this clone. CDR3 DNA sequence: TGCGCCAGCAGCCAGAACAGGGGGCCAGATACGCAGTATTTT. Translated, it gives CASSQNRGPDTQYF. This chain links TRBV5-1 with TRBJ2-3; 9 nucleotides line up with TRBD1. The trim removed 4 bases at V and 4 bases at J, leaving 4 bases unmatched. The germline gives CDR1 SGHRS, CDR2 YFSETQ. The CDR3 totals 14 residues.

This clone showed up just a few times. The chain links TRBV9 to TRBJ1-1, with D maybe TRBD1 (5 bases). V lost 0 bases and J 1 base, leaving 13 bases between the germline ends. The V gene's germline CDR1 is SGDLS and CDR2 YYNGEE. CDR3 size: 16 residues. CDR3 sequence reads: CASSVVHRFPNTEAFF. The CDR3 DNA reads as TGTGCCAGCAGCGTAGTGCACAGGTTCCCGAACACTGAAGCTTTCTTT.

The CDR3 here is CASSPKTGPHSYEQYF. CDR3 in DNA: TGTGCCAGCTCACCAAAGACAGGGCCTCACTCCTACGAGCAGTACTTC. The chain combines TRBV18 with TRBJ2-7; 7 bases match TRBD1. The CDR3 sequence is 16 residues long. The V segment lost 2 bases and the J segment 0 bases; nucleotides outside the gene matches: 7. The germline V gene encodes CDR1 KGHSH and CDR2 LQKENI.

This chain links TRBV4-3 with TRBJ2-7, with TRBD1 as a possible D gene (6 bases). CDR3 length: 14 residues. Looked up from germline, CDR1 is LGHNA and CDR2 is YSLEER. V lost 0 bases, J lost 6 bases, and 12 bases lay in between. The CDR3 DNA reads TGCGCCAGCAGCCAAGATCAGGGGCTCGGCGAGCAGTACTTC. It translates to CASSQDQGLGEQYF.

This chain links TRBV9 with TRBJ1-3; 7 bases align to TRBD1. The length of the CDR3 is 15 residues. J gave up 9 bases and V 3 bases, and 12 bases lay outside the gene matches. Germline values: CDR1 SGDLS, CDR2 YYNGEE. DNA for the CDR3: TGTGCCAGCAGCGATACTACAGGGGCCTTGGGCACCATATATTTT. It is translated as CASSDTTGALGTIYF.

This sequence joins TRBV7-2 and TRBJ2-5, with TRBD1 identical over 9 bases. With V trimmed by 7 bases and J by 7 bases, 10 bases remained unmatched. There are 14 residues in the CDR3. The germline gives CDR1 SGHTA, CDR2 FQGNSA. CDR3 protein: CASTLGTGKGTQYF. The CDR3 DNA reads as TGTGCCAGCACCCTCGGGACAGGGAAGGGGACCCAGTACTTC.

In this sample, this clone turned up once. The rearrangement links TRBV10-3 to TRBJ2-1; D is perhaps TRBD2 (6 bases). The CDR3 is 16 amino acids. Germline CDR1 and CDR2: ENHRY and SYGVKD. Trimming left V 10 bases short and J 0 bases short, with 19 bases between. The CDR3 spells CATASGSGSSYNEQFF. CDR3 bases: TGTGCCACCGCTTCGGGTAGCGGAAGCTCCTACAATGAGCAGTTCTTC.

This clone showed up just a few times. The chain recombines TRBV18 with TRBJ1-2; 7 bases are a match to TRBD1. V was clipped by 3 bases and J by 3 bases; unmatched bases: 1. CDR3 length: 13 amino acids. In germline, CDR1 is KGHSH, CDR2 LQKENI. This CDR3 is CASSPGQYYGYTF. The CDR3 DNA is TGTGCCAGCTCACCGGGACAGTACTATGGCTACACCTTC.

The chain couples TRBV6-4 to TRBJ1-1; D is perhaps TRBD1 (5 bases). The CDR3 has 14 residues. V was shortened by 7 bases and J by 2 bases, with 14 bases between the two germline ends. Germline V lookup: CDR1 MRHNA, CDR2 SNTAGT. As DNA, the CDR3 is TGTGCCAGCAACGGGGGGGTAAAAAACACTGAAGCTTTCTTT. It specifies CASNGGVKNTEAFF.

The CDR3 loop is CASSPRDRDFGEAFF. The CDR3 region has the DNA TGCGCCAGCAGCCCTAGGGACAGGGACTTTGGTGAAGCTTTCTTT. The J gene is TRBJ1-1, the V gene TRBV5-1; 9 bases agree with TRBD1. CDR1 is SGHRS, CDR2 YFSETQ, per germline. V trimming: 4 bases; J trimming: 7 bases; junction bases outside the gene matches: 11. The CDR3 loop spans 15 amino acids. Full variable domain (outside the CDR3, taken from reference TRBV5-1 and TRBJ1-1): KAGVTQTPRYLIKTRGQQVTLSCSPISGHRSVSWYQQTPGQGLQFLFEYFSETQRNKGNFPGRFSGRQFSNSRSEMNVSTLELGDSALYLCASSPRDRDFGEAFFGQGTRLTVV.

CDR3 residues: CASGTGTGRTDTQYF. For the CDR3, the DNA is TGCGCCAGCGGGACCGGGACAGGGCGCACAGATACGCAGTATTTT. The chain has TRBV5-1 and TRBJ2-3; 9 nucleotides agree with TRBD1. The length of the CDR3 is 15 residues. CDR1 is SGHRS and CDR2 is YFSETQ in the germline V gene. The V segment lost 7 bases and the J segment 1 base; nucleotides outside the gene matches: 7. Using reference TRBV5-1 and TRBJ2-3 for the parts outside the CDR3, the full variable domain is KAGVTQTPRYLIKTRGQQVTLSCSPISGHRSVSWYQQTPGQGLQFLFEYFSETQRNKGNFPGRFSGRQFSNSRSEMNVSTLELGDSALYLCASGTGTGRTDTQYFGPGTRLTVL.

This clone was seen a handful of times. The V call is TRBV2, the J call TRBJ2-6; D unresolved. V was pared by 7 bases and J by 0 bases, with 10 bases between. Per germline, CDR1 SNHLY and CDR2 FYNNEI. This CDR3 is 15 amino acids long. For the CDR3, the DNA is TGTGCCAGCACTACTCACAGCTCTGGGGCCAACGTCCTGACTTTC. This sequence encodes CASTTHSSGANVLTF.

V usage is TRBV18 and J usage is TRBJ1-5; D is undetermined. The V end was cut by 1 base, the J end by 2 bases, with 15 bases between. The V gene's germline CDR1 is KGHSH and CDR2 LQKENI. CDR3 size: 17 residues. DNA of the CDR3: TGTGCCAGCTCACCACAAGAAGGCCAGCAGGGCAATCAGCCCCAGCATTTT. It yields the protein CASSPQEGQQGNQPQHF. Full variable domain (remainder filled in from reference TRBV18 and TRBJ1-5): NAGVMQNPRHLVRRRGQEARLRCSPMKGHSHVYWYRQLPEEGLKFMVYLQKENIIDESGMPKERFSAEFPKEGPSILRIQQVVRGDSAAYFCASSPQEGQQGNQPQHFGDGTRLSIL.

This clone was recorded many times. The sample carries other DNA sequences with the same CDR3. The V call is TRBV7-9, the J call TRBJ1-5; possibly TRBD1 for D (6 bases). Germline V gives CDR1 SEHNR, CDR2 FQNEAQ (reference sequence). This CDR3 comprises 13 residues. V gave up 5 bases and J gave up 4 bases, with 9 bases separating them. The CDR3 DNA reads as TGTGCCAGCAGCCTTCAGGGGAATCAGCCCCAGCATTTT. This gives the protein CASSLQGNQPQHF.

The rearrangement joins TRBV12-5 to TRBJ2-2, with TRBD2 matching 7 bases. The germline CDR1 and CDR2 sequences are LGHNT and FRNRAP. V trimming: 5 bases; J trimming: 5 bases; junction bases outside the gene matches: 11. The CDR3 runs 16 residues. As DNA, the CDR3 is TGTGCTAGTGGTGCCACGGCGGGAGTATGGACCGGGGAGCTGTTTTTT. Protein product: CASGATAGVWTGELFF. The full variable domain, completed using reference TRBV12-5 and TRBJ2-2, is DARVTQTPRHKVTEMGQEVTMRCQPILGHNTVFWYRQTMMQGLELLAYFRNRAPLDDSGMPKDRFSAEMPDATLATLKIQPSEPRDSAVYFCASGATAGVWTGELFFGEGSRLTVL.

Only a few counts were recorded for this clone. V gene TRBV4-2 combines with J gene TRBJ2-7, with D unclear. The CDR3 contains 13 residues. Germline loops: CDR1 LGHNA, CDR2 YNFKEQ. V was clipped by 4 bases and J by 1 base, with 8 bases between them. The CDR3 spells CASSPTTSYEQYF. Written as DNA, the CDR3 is TGTGCCAGCAGCCCCACTACATCCTACGAGCAGTACTTC.

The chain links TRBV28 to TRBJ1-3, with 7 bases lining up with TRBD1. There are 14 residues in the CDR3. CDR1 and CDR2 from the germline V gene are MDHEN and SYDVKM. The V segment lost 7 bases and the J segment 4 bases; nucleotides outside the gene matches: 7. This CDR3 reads CASNLDRVGNTIYF. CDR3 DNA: TGTGCCAGCAATCTCGACAGGGTGGGAAACACCATATATTTT.

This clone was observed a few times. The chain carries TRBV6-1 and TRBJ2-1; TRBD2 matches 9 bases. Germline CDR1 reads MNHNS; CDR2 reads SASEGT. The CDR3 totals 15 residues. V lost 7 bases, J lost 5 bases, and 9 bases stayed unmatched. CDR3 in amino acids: CASILAGSGHNEQFF. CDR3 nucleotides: TGTGCCAGCATCCTAGCGGGATCTGGCCACAATGAGCAGTTCTTC.

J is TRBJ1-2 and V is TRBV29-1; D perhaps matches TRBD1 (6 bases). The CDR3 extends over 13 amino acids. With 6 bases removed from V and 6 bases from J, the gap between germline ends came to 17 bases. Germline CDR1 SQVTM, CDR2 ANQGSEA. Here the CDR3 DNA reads TGCAGCGTCGCTACCGGACAGTCCCATGGCTACACCTTC. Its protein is CSVATGQSHGYTF.